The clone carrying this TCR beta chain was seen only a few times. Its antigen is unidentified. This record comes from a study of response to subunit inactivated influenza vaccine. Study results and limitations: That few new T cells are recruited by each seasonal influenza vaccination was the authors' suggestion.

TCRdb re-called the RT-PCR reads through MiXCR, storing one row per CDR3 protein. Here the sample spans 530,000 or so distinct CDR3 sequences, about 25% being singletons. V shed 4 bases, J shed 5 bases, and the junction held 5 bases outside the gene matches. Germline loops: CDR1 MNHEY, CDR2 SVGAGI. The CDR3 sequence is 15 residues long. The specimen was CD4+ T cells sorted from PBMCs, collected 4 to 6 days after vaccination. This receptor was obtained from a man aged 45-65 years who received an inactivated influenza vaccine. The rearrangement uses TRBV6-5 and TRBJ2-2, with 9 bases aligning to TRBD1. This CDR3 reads CASSSGQGRTGELFF. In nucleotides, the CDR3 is TGTGCCAGCAGTTCTGGACAGGGGCGTACCGGGGAGCTGTTTTTT.